This T cell receptor beta chain was documented in a study of beta chain features in type 1 diabetes. Study-wide background: Examination of sorted cells across all samples involved more than 85,000,000 cells.

CD45RO/CCR7/CD25/CD127/CD95/CD27 staining was used to isolate CD4+ naive, central memory, regulatory and stem cell-like memory cells by sorting. The study reverse transcribed the entire isolated RNA, so it sequenced expressed TCRB transcripts. There were several million reads on average in the naive, central memory and regulatory T cell samples. TCRdb's table, derived via immunoSEQ multiplex PCR, lists solely in-frame clones and lacks some. The table lists a few hundred thousand clones, 9.5% to 10% of them singletons. The CDR3 extends over 14 amino acids. Germline V gives CDR1 SGHVS, CDR2 FQNEAQ. V was pared by 4 bases and J by 5 bases, with 4 bases of the junction left unmatched. This clone showed up just a few times. Its antigen is currently unknown. General observations from the study: Shortening of TCRB CDR3s, moderate but significant, appeared in all four CD4+ subsets of Type 1 diabetes patients.

J is TRBJ2-7 and V is TRBV7-8, with TRBD1 matching over 11 bases. Input material: central memory CD4+ T cells from blood. This sequence was found in a man between 25 and 39 years old with type 1 diabetes. The CDR3 DNA reads as TGTGCCAGCAGCTCCCGGGACAGGGGGAACGAGCAGTACTTC. Its translation is CASSSRDRGNEQYF.